This T cell receptor beta chain is from a study of T-cell reconstitution after alpha-beta-depleted transplantation in children (dated by TCRdb to the mid-2010s). Background on the whole study: T-cell immune reconstitution after TCRalphabeta/CD19-depleted allogeneic hematopoietic cell transplantation in children was quantitatively tracked in the study by means of TCR repertoire profiling. Beyond this particular receptor, the publication reports: The apparently early alphabetaT-cell count recovery about two months after transplant was reportedly dependent on only several hundred rapidly expanded clones derived from non-depleted graft cells. In some patients, high TCRbeta diversity at day 60 was attributed to recipient T cells and intrathymic progenitors that had survived conditioning. Over the following months the frequencies of hyperexpanded clones went down, and after one year T-cell counts and TCRbeta diversity were mostly credited to newly produced T cells.

This clonotype was counted many times. Its antigen target is currently unknown. The input lacks base qualities; no much larger clone sits a single base away. Sample treatment or condition, as interpreted from the label and publication: allogeneic hematopoietic cell transplantation with graft depleted of TCRalphabeta T cells and CD19 B cells. The transplant recipients were children given TCRalphabeta/CD19-depleted allogeneic hematopoietic cell grafts. Sequences MNHNS (CDR1) and SASEGT (CDR2) are obtained from the germline V gene. Clipping removes 4 bases from V and 8 bases from J, with 5 as the unmatched junction base count. The CDR3 measures 13 amino acids from cysteine to phenylalanine. Only CDR3 DNA remains: 39 bases, in frame from the first base. The protocol used for the library was PCR. The instrument was an Illumina HiSeq 2500. TCR libraries were prepared with molecular barcoding, using unique molecular identifiers to normalize TCRbeta repertoire quantification. Starting from the raw public reads, TCRdb applied fastp trimming at Q25, assembled clones with MiXCR and retained in-frame beta chains. Rows are unified per CDR3 protein, each entry keeping the most common DNA and genes. This sample is represented by fewer than 350,000 distinct CDR3 sequences; just over 7.5% of them were singletons. Of the sample, 8.5% to 9.5% falls within the top ten clones.

This clonotype was sampled from a female patient aged 2-15 years who had a stem cell transplant for Fanconi anemia, so the T cells may come from the graft donor. The chain is encoded by TRBV6-1 joined to TRBJ1-2; TRBD1 agrees with 9 junctional bases. Sequencing used peripheral blood, obtained 360 days after TCRalphabeta/CD19-depleted stem cell transplant. Read as DNA, the sequence is TGTGCCAGCAGTGCCGGGACAGGGTTAGGCTACACCTTC. This sequence encodes CASSAGTGLGYTF.